The subject of this entry is one T cell receptor (beta chain). This clone has a handful of counts. It lacks a known antigen. No base qualities exist here, and no much larger clone lies one base off it. From each donor, a single peripheral blood sample of 95 to 150 mL on average was drawn into heparinised tubes. A BD FACSAria II and a panel including CD45RO, CCR7, CD25, CD127, CD95 and CD27 were used to sort naive, central memory, regulatory and stem cell-like memory CD4+ T cells. A purity above 95% was achieved for all sorted populations. Right away, PBMCs were isolated by Lymphoprep density gradient centrifugation and were stained directly, with no culture step. So that batch effects would be minimized, each experiment stained and sorted samples in pairs, pairing one healthy donor with one patient. The data were taken from a study of beta chain features in type 1 diabetes (dated by TCRdb to 2017 to 2018). At the level of the whole study: Patients and healthy donors did not differ in mean age, gender distribution, total cell number or subset yield. A total of 107,917,701 sorted cells were examined across all samples, and the number of cells per subset was strongly correlated with RNA yield. The study compared the TCRB repertoires of sorted circulating CD4+ T cell subsets in recently diagnosed type 1 diabetes patients with those in matched healthy donors. Naive and central memory subsets were obtained from all 30 or so donors, but regulatory and stem cell-like memory subsets were isolated from only 8 patients and about 8 healthy donors. Findings and caveats that apply to the study as a whole: Shorter templates might have been favored by PCR, but patient and control samples were amplified and corrected together, so both groups would have been affected equally by any skew. The naive, central memory and regulatory TCRB repertoires appeared to resemble one another more closely among patients than among healthy donors. Because cDNA was sequenced instead of genomic DNA, highly expressing activated cells could be over-represented, though the groups showed no difference in activation or CD3 levels. Only small numbers of individuals were included in the HLA sub-analyses, which left unresolved whether HLA type had any influence on TCRB rearrangement. A moderate but significant shortening of TCRB CDR3 length was observed in type 1 diabetes patients in all four CD4+ subsets. At VDJ recombination sites, type 1 diabetes patients had fewer insertions and more deleted nucleotides, which implies abnormalities in thymic rearrangement.

The entire amount of isolated RNA was reverse transcribed using the High Capacity cDNA Reverse Transcription Kit, so the sequenced TCRB transcripts were expressed ones. Deep immunoSEQ sequencing was applied to naive, central memory and regulatory T cell samples, giving an average of roughly 3.5 million total reads per sample. Sorted cells were lysed in RLT buffer, and RNA was extracted using DNase-treated RNeasy Micro or Mini kits according to cell number. To prevent cross-contamination, each cell subset was processed individually, whereas patient and healthy donor samples were processed jointly. Using the immunoSEQ multiplex PCR, TCRB sequences were amplified from cDNA into 87-bp fragments spanning the CDR3 region. Sequencing of the amplicons was done on the Illumina HiSeq platform. From the authors' description of their analysis: Synthetic template baselines were used to correct PCR bias computationally, reads within Hamming distance 2 were collapsed together, and singletons that could not be merged were discarded. Reads were aligned against IMGT so that V, D and J genes, CDR3 length and insertions or deletions at six rearrangement sites could be assigned. Within each subset, clonotype counts were normalized to sorted cell number, after which true diversity and Gini coefficients were computed with the tcR R package. The overlap coefficient, calculated on TCRB nucleotide sequences, was used to measure repertoire sharing. Out-of-frame TCRB sequences from naive cells were analyzed to stand in for the pre-selection repertoire. The clones in this table, taken by TCRdb from immuneACCESS, are in-frame only. Not every clone is retained; where verified, under half of the shortfall comes from an unresolved V gene, and the cause of the rest is unknown. The D gene and trimming were derived from the DNA, and the V and J assignments and clone size from that table. This sample is represented by around 690,000 clones; 12% of them were singletons. Around 0.12% of the sample rests with the top ten.

Including the terminal cysteine and phenylalanine, the CDR3 comprises 15 residues. This entry keeps only the CDR3 DNA: 45 bases, framed from base 1. From a lookup of the germline V gene, CDR1 and CDR2 are SGHAT and FQNNGV. The junction shows trimming of 3 bases on V and 5 bases on J, plus 16 bases between the germline ends. Material for sequencing was naive CD4+ T cells from blood. The cell subset or site label for this specimen denotes: true naive CD4+ T cells. This receptor was obtained from a young man with type 1 diabetes. The chain couples TRBV11-2 to TRBJ2-5; possibly the D gene is TRBD1, per 7 matching bases. The DNA sequence is given as TGTGCCAGCAGCTTTCCAGGGGGGCGTGTGGAGACCCAGTACTTC. It specifies CASSFPGGRVETQYF.